This T cell receptor (beta chain) was captured by sequencing in a study of T cell repertoires in cytomegalovirus infection. Overall study: TCR beta signatures that were public indicated CMV infection and matching HLA type.

In the case of this clonotype: The antigen is not known.

General study findings and limits: HLA-C-restricted CMV-specific TCR beta clonotypes were dominant in the ex vivo response. Adding up the frequency of public TCR beta families identified people who carried CMV plus the relevant HLA.

TCRdb recomputed calls from the reads with MiXCR, one row per CDR3 protein. The repertoire includes under 500,000 distinct CDR3 sequences, roughly 42% of them detected once, and 40% to 50% sits in the top ten. The CDR3 is 15 residues long. The germline CDR1 and CDR2 sequences are MNHEY and SVGAGI. V was clipped by 2 bases and J by 2 bases; unmatched bases: 4. The source is a human donor in good health (CMV status not recorded). Some clones in this sample may be carry-over from other donors' samples. V gene TRBV6-5 combines with J gene TRBJ2-3, with 7 nucleotides matching TRBD2. The sample here was cultured PBMCs, taken from culture after CMV antigen stimulation. The CDR3: CASSYAGLTTDTQYF. In DNA form, the CDR3 reads TGTGCCAGCAGTTACGCGGGACTAACCACAGATACGCAGTATTTT.